One sample yielded the 7 T cell receptor beta chains listed below, sequenced in a study of identical twins. In TCRdb, the 5' RACE reads were re-called with MiXCR into one record per CDR3 protein. The sample has some 1,700,000 distinct CDR3 sequences; about 31% are singletons. The sample taken for sequencing was cord blood. Every receptor here comes from a newborn girl in good health.

This clonotype was recorded many times. The V call is TRBV3-1, the J call TRBJ1-5, with a possible D match to TRBD1 (5 bases). CDR3 length: 15 residues. Per the germline V gene, CDR1 is LGHDT and CDR2 is YNNKEL (reference sequence). The V and J ends lost 1 base and 2 bases respectively, with 9 bases between them. The CDR3 coding sequence is TGTGCCAGCAGCCAAGGCCAGGGTGGCAATCAGCCCCAGCATTTT. It encodes CASSQGQGGNQPQHF.

A remark on this clonotype: The junction and the germline gene differ at one end; a read error may be behind it. This sequence joins TRBV27 and TRBJ2-3; weak D call: TRBD1 (5 bases). The CDR3 is made up of 16 amino acids. CDR1 and CDR2 (germline): MNHEY, SMNVEV (reference sequence). DNA for the CDR3: TGTGCCGGCAGTCCCAAGACAGTAACTAGCACAGATACGCAGTATTTT. This codes for CAGSPKTVTSTDTQYF.

This clonotype showed up just a few times. The rearrangement uses TRBV20-1 and TRBJ2-3; 9 bases align to TRBD2. Germline V gene lookup returns CDR1 DFQATT and CDR2 SNEGSKA (reference sequence). This CDR3 is built from 13 residues. J lost 4 bases, V lost 7 bases, and 6 bases had no gene match. CDR3: CSVISGGADTQYF. In nucleotides, the CDR3 is TGCAGTGTCATTAGCGGGGGTGCAGATACGCAGTATTTT.

V and J are TRBV28 and TRBJ2-7; D is tentatively TRBD1 or TRBD2 (5 bases each). The germline V and J ends were trimmed by 7 bases and 1 base, with 14 bases remaining between them. The CDR3 runs to 14 residues. Germline CDR1 MDHEN, CDR2 SYDVKM. The CDR3 region is CASIEGTKSYEQYF. DNA of the CDR3: TGTGCCAGCATCGAGGGGACGAAGTCCTACGAGCAGTACTTC.

The J gene is TRBJ1-1, the V gene TRBV11-2; TRBD1 agrees at 8 bases. Germline CDR1 is SGHAT and CDR2 is FQNNGV. The V segment lost 3 bases and the J segment 1 base; nucleotides outside the gene matches: 4. This CDR3 contains 15 residues. CDR3 nucleotides: TGTGCCAGCAGCTTTCAGGGGGCGCCGAACACTGAAGCTTTCTTT. Protein sequence: CASSFQGAPNTEAFF.

This clonotype was observed a handful of times. The chain couples TRBV5-1 to TRBJ2-1; no clear D gene. The V and J ends lost 4 bases and 9 bases respectively, with 11 bases between them. The CDR3 is 12 amino acids. The V gene's germline CDR1 is SGHRS and CDR2 YFSETQ. CDR3 region: CASSQNTPEQFF. In DNA form, the CDR3 reads TGCGCCAGCAGCCAAAATACCCCTGAGCAGTTCTTC. Full variable domain (remainder filled in from reference TRBV5-1 and TRBJ2-1): KAGVTQTPRYLIKTRGQQVTLSCSPISGHRSVSWYQQTPGQGLQFLFEYFSETQRNKGNFPGRFSGRQFSNSRSEMNVSTLELGDSALYLCASSQNTPEQFFGPGTRLTVL.

This chain links TRBV28 with TRBJ2-4; possible D gene TRBD1, 6 bases. The CDR3 runs 16 residues. Trimming pared 7 bases from V and 2 bases from J, leaving 18 bases between. CDR1 and CDR2 from the germline V gene are MDHEN and SYDVKM. CDR3 residues: CASTEGQGSSKNIQYF. Here the CDR3 DNA reads TGTGCCAGCACCGAGGGGCAGGGGTCCTCCAAAAACATTCAGTACTTC.